These 25 T cell receptor beta chains were all obtained from the same sample, sequenced in a study of blood T cell repertoires in COVID-19. TCRdb keeps only in-frame clones here, not all; method: immunoSEQ multiplex PCR. There are 150,000 to 200,000 clones in the sample; about 80% occur only once, and around 8% lies in the top ten. The sequenced sample was peripheral blood. All receptors come from a woman aged 55 to 70 with COVID-19, enrolled during active disease.

V is TRBV2 and J is TRBJ2-1, with 9 bases that match TRBD1. This CDR3 has 17 amino acids. The V gene's germline CDR1 is SNHLY and CDR2 FYNNEI. The V and J ends lost 2 bases and 7 bases, in that order; junction bases with no gene match: 12. In DNA, the CDR3 is TGTGCCAGCAGTGAATCGCCGGGGACAGGGTTTAGAAATGAGCAGTTCTTC. Its translation is CASSESPGTGFRNEQFF.

The rearrangement joins TRBV28 to TRBJ1-5; D is perhaps TRBD1 (5 bases). There are 13 residues in the CDR3. V lost 8 bases, J lost 4 bases, and 12 bases lay in between. Looked up from germline, CDR1 is MDHEN and CDR2 is SYDVKM. The CDR3 DNA reads as TGTGCCAGCTTCAGGGAAAAAAATCAGCCCCAGCATTTT. Its protein product is CASFREKNQPQHF.

The chain has TRBV5-1 and TRBJ2-3, with 9 bases fitting TRBD2. This CDR3 spans 14 amino acids. V lost 2 bases to trimming and J lost 5 bases; unmatched junction nucleotides: 3. CDR1 SGHRS and CDR2 YFSETQ come from the germline V gene. Written as DNA, the CDR3 is TGCGCCAGCAGCTTTGTAGCGGGAGAAGATACGCAGTATTTT. Its protein product is CASSFVAGEDTQYF.

The chain joins TRBV19 to TRBJ1-5; TRBD1 is a possible D gene (5 bases). From germline, CDR1 is LNHDA and CDR2 SQIVND (reference sequence). V shed 7 bases and J shed 0 bases, with 19 bases lying between them. The CDR3 length is 17 residues. The CDR3 reads CASTSLGHPYSNQPQHF. CDR3 nucleotides: TGTGCCAGTACCAGCCTCGGACATCCTTATAGCAATCAGCCCCAGCATTTT.

The chain recombines TRBV6-2 or TRBV6-3 with TRBJ2-7; 8 bases align to TRBD2. Trimming at V came to 2 bases and at J to 6 bases, leaving 6 bases not matched to a gene. The CDR3 is 14 amino acids. CDR1 and CDR2 (germline): MNHEY, SVGEGT. This chain's CDR3 is CASSYSGSIFEQYF. The DNA for the CDR3 is TGTGCCAGCAGTTACAGCGGGAGCATTTTCGAGCAGTACTTC.

This sequence joins TRBV7-3 and TRBJ1-1; 7 positions match TRBD1. The CDR3 covers 13 residues. Germline V gives CDR1 SGHTA, CDR2 FQGTGA. The V gene end was trimmed by 6 bases and the J gene end by 1 base; junction bases not matched to a gene: 2. The CDR3 nucleotides read TGTGCCAGCAGGAGACAGGGGAACACTGAAGCTTTCTTT. This codes for CASRRQGNTEAFF. Full variable domain (missing parts from reference TRBV7-3 and TRBJ1-1): GAGVSQTPSNKVTEKGKYVELRCDPISGHTALYWYRQSLGQGPEFLIYFQGTGAADDSGLPNDRFFAVRPEGSVSTLKIQRTERGDSAVYLCASRRQGNTEAFFGQGTRLTVV.

The CDR3 reads CASQRPTRPTEAFF. CDR3 DNA: TGTGCCAGCCAACGACCGACAAGACCCACTGAAGCTTTCTTT. The rearrangement links TRBV19 to TRBJ1-1; no definite D call. Germline lookup yields CDR1 LNHDA and CDR2 SQIVND (reference sequence). V lost 9 bases, J lost 4 bases, and 18 bases lay in between. The CDR3 has 14 amino acids.

This chain links TRBV30 with TRBJ2-7, with 10 bases identical to TRBD1. J was trimmed by 0 bases and V by 8 bases; bases with no gene match: 4. The CDR3 is 13 residues long. Germline CDR1 and CDR2: GTSNPN and SVGIG (reference sequence). The CDR3 spells CAGRDRGSYEQYF. CDR3 sequence (DNA): TGTGCCGGCCGGGACAGGGGCTCCTACGAGCAGTACTTC.

CDR3: CASSQLVERGNQPQHF. In nucleotides, the CDR3 is TGCGCCAGCAGCCAATTGGTGGAGAGAGGCAATCAGCCCCAGCATTTT. V gene TRBV4-1 combines with J gene TRBJ1-5; unclear D gene. This CDR3 spans 16 amino acids. Germline CDR1 reads MGHRA; CDR2 reads YSYEKL. Trimming stripped 2 bases from V and 2 bases from J, with 13 bases between.

This clone appeared once. V is TRBV29-1 and J is TRBJ1-1; TRBD1 agrees at 7 bases. The CDR3 consists of 13 residues. The V gene's germline CDR1 is SQVTM and CDR2 ANQGSEA. V shed 3 bases, J shed 3 bases, and the junction held 4 bases outside the gene matches. CDR3 bases: TGCAGCGTTGAGGCAGGGGGAGACACTGAAGCTTTCTTT. This codes for CSVEAGGDTEAFF.

The gene calls are TRBV9 and TRBJ1-5; 8 nucleotides line up with TRBD1. The CDR3 covers 15 residues. Germline CDR1 and CDR2: SGDLS and YYNGEE. Trimming cost V 4 bases and J 6 bases; bases outside gene matches: 9. This CDR3 is CASSSGQGGGQPQHF. The CDR3 nucleotides are TGTGCCAGCAGCTCCGGACAGGGTGGGGGTCAGCCCCAGCATTTT.

The rearrangement links TRBV11-2 to TRBJ2-7, with TRBD1 matching 9 bases. Germline CDR1 and CDR2: SGHAT and FQNNGV. V shed 1 base and J 3 bases; nucleotides not matched to a gene: 4. This CDR3 region has 15 residues. The chain's CDR3 is CASSLAPGQGYEQYF. CDR3 coding DNA: TGTGCCAGCAGCTTAGCCCCGGGACAGGGCTACGAGCAGTACTTC.

The J gene is TRBJ1-3, the V gene TRBV25-1, with 8 positions matching TRBD1. The CDR3 spans 16 residues. CDR1 and CDR2 from the germline V gene are MGHDK and SYGVNS. The V and J ends lost 3 bases and 3 bases, in that order; junction bases with no gene match: 7. The CDR3 coding sequence is TGTGCCAGCAGTGAGGCGCAGGGGGCTAATGGAAACACCATATATTTT. This codes for CASSEAQGANGNTIYF.

The chain joins TRBV6-2 or TRBV6-3 to TRBJ1-1; D gene unclear. CDR3 length: 18 residues. Germline CDR1 and CDR2: MNHEY and SVGEGT. V gave up 4 bases and J gave up 0 bases, with 21 bases separating them. DNA for the CDR3: TGTGCCAGCAGTTTCCCGTCGCGGGCCACTTCAGTGAACACTGAAGCTTTCTTT. This sequence encodes CASSFPSRATSVNTEAFF.

The chain recombines TRBV28 with TRBJ1-3, with a possible D match to TRBD1 (6 bases). Germline lookup yields CDR1 MDHEN and CDR2 SYDVKM. This CDR3 is 13 amino acids long. The ends were cut back, 5 bases at V and 4 bases at J, with 9 bases in the middle. CDR3 DNA sequence: TGTGCCAGCAGTAGCCAGGGGGGAAACACCATATATTTT. Translated: CASSSQGGNTIYF.

The CDR3 DNA reads as TGCGCCAGCAGCTTGGCCAGGGGCCTTCTATGGGCGCCTGGGTCTGAAGCTTTCTTT. Amino acid sequence: CASSLARGLLWAPGSEAFF. The V gene is TRBV5-1, the J gene TRBJ1-1; possibly TRBD1 for D (6 bases). V shed 0 bases and J shed 6 bases, with 27 bases lying between them. Germline CDR1 is SGHRS and CDR2 is YFSETQ. The CDR3 contains 19 residues.

The rearrangement joins TRBV29-1 to TRBJ2-1; 9 nucleotides match TRBD2. After removal of 4 bases from V and 4 bases from J, the junction contained 11 bases not matched to a gene. Germline-derived CDR1 and CDR2 are SQVTM and ANQGSEA. CDR3 length: 16 residues. The CDR3 DNA reads TGCAGCGTTGTCGGCTTCAGCGGGAGGTCGTACAATGAGCAGTTCTTC. It specifies CSVVGFSGRSYNEQFF.

This clone was seen once. This chain joins TRBV10-3 and TRBJ2-3; TRBD2 matches at 8 bases. After removal of 0 bases from V and 2 bases from J, the junction contained 4 bases not matched to a gene. The CDR3 sequence is 16 residues long. The germline V gene has CDR1 ENHRY and CDR2 SYGVKD. The CDR3 nucleotides read TGTGCCATCAGTGAGTCAACTAGCGGATTCACAGATACGCAGTATTTT. As protein: CAISESTSGFTDTQYF.

V usage is TRBV5-4 and J usage is TRBJ2-7; D is perhaps TRBD1 (5 bases). Trimming removed 1 base at V and 3 bases at J, with 14 bases between. CDR3 length: 15 amino acids. The germline V gene has CDR1 SGHNT and CDR2 YYREEE (reference sequence). The CDR3 loop is CASSLSPRQNYEQYV. The CDR3 DNA is TGTGCCAGCAGCTTGAGTCCGAGACAGAACTACGAGCAGTACGTC.

The V and J genes are TRBV3-1 (or the pseudogene TRBV3-2) and TRBJ1-5, with D perhaps matching TRBD1 (5 bases). This CDR3 spans 15 amino acids. V dropped 4 bases and J dropped 4 bases, with 14 bases sitting between them. Germline V CDR1 and CDR2: LGHDT, YNNKEL (reference sequence). CDR3 coding DNA: TGTGCCAGCAGCCTTTCGACCTCAGGGAATCAGCCCCAGCATTTT. It yields the protein CASSLSTSGNQPQHF.

This clone was counted a few times. The chain is built from TRBV6-5 and TRBJ1-2; D gene uncertain. This CDR3 comprises 15 residues. The V gene's germline CDR1 is MNHEY and CDR2 SVGAGI. V lost 0 bases to trimming and J lost 1 base, with 9 bases between them. DNA of the CDR3: TGTGCCAGCAGTTACTCAATTGGACTTAACTATGGCTACACCTTC. Amino acid sequence: CASSYSIGLNYGYTF.

V usage is TRBV15 and J usage is TRBJ2-3; TRBD1 matches at 7 bases. J gave up 4 bases and V 3 bases, and 1 base lay outside the gene matches. This CDR3 has 13 amino acids. The germline gives CDR1 LNHNV, CDR2 YYDKDF (reference sequence). The CDR3 loop is CATSRQGADTQYF. CDR3 nucleotides: TGTGCCACCAGCAGGCAGGGGGCAGATACGCAGTATTTT. Full variable domain (missing parts from reference TRBV15 and TRBJ2-3): DAMVIQNPRYQVTQFGKPVTLSCSQTLNHNVMYWYQQKSSQAPKLLFHYYDKDFNNEADTPDNFQSRRPNTSFCFLDIRSPGLGDTAMYLCATSRQGADTQYFGPGTRLTVL.

The chain links TRBV5-6 to TRBJ1-2; 8 bases map to TRBD1. Germline CDR1 SGHDT, CDR2 YYEEEE. Losses at the gene ends were 6 bases for V and 4 bases for J; bases not matched to a gene: 11. The CDR3 length is 15 residues. CDR3 coding DNA: TGTGCCAGCAACCTCCTAGGACAGGGTGCCTATGGCTACACCTTC. Encoded protein: CASNLLGQGAYGYTF. Full variable domain (remainder filled in from reference TRBV5-6 and TRBJ1-2): DAGVTQSPTHLIKTRGQQVTLRCSPKSGHDTVSWYQQALGQGPQFIFQYYEEEERQRGNFPDRFSGHQFPNYSSELNVNALLLGDSALYLCASNLLGQGAYGYTFGSGTRLTVV.

The V and J genes are TRBV24-1 and TRBJ1-2, with 9 bases identical to TRBD1. Germline CDR1 is KGHDR and CDR2 is SFDVKD. V was clipped by 4 bases and J by 3 bases; unmatched bases: 5. The CDR3 extends over 15 amino acids. CDR3 sequence reads: CATSDPTGGDYGYTF. CDR3 DNA: TGTGCCACCAGTGACCCGACAGGGGGAGACTATGGCTACACCTTC.

This chain links TRBV29-1 with TRBJ2-7; D possibly corresponds to TRBD2 (7 bases). CDR3 length: 14 residues. The V end was cut by 7 bases, the J end by 1 base, with 17 bases between. Germline CDR1 SQVTM, CDR2 ANQGSEA. CDR3 amino acids: CSAGGGGSSYEQYF. The CDR3 bases are TGCAGCGCTGGGGGGGGCGGGTCGTCCTACGAGCAGTACTTC.